Below are 20 T cell receptor beta chains sequenced from a single sample in a study of shared clonotypes between healthy human individuals (dated by TCRdb to about 2020). The library was prepared using the immunoSEQ multiplex PCR assay. Here the immuneACCESS table is served through TCRdb, limited to in-frame sequences with V and J called. Missing clones are a known gap in these copies; in checked studies unresolved V genes cover under half, and the rest lacks a known reason. The sample contains some 100,000 clones, around 68% of them found a single time. Over 20% of the sample is taken by the ten largest. The sequencing input was memory CD8+ T cells sorted from blood. Interpreted using the paper, the cell subset or site label stands for: CD45RO+ cells pooled with CCR7-negative TemRA cells. The receptors derive from a woman aged 25 to 39 in good health.

V and J are TRBV5-1 and TRBJ2-5; D perhaps matches TRBD2 (5 bases). The germline gives CDR1 SGHRS, CDR2 YFSETQ. V lost 4 bases to trimming and J lost 2 bases, with 18 bases between them. There are 16 residues in the CDR3. CDR3 coding DNA: TGCGCCAGCAGCAACGGGATCAACATGGGTCAAGAGACCCAGTACTTC. Its protein product is CASSNGINMGQETQYF.

This rearrangement joins TRBV7-9 to TRBJ2-3; no clear D. CDR1 is SEHNR and CDR2 is FQNEAQ in the germline V gene (reference sequence). Deletions cut 5 bases from V and 5 bases from J, with 11 bases between. This CDR3 is 13 amino acids long. Here the CDR3 reads CASSPRPKDTQYF. DNA of the CDR3: TGTGCCAGCAGCCCCCGTCCGAAAGATACGCAGTATTTT.

The chain employs TRBV11-2 and TRBJ2-1; TRBD2 matches at 10 bases. The CDR3 runs 17 residues. J was trimmed by 5 bases and V by 6 bases; bases with no gene match: 13. Germline V gene sequence: CDR1 SGHAT, CDR2 FQNNGV. The CDR3 loop reads CASRPSSGTSEDNEQFF. CDR3 bases: TGTGCCAGCAGACCCTCTTCAGGGACTAGCGAGGACAATGAGCAGTTCTTC.

This clone was counted once. This chain uses TRBV5-6 with TRBJ2-1; D uncertain. CDR1 and CDR2 (germline): SGHDT, YYEEEE. This CDR3 has 14 amino acids. V was trimmed by 3 bases and J by 6 bases, leaving 13 bases between them. The CDR3 DNA reads TGTGCCAGCAGCTCGACAAGCGTGGGCAATGAGCAGTTCTTC. Amino acid sequence: CASSSTSVGNEQFF.

The V call is TRBV28, the J call TRBJ2-3; the D is unclear. Germline V gene lookup returns CDR1 MDHEN and CDR2 SYDVKM. This CDR3 spans 14 amino acids. Trimming pared 7 bases from V and 0 bases from J, leaving 11 bases between. The CDR3 sequence is CASKAVTSTDTQYF. The DNA of the CDR3 is TGTGCCAGCAAGGCAGTAACTAGCACAGATACGCAGTATTTT.

This chain connects TRBV2 to TRBJ1-1; no reliable D call. Germline values: CDR1 SNHLY, CDR2 FYNNEI. This CDR3 is 14 amino acids long. The ends were cut back, 2 bases at V and 7 bases at J, with 14 bases in the middle. The CDR3 nucleotides are TGTGCCAGCAGTGAAAGCTTGGGGAGCCGTGAAGCTTTCTTT. This codes for CASSESLGSREAFF. The entire variable domain, with the rest obtained from reference TRBV2 and TRBJ1-1, is as follows: EPEVTQTPSHQVTQMGQEVILRCVPISNHLYFYWYRQILGQKVEFLVSFYNNEISEKSEIFDDQFSVERPDGSNFTLKIRSTKLEDSAMYFCASSESLGSREAFFGQGTRLTVV.

This clone occurred a few times. V usage is TRBV15 and J usage is TRBJ2-1; D is unclear. The CDR3 has 13 residues. Germline CDR1 reads LNHNV; CDR2 reads YYDKDF (reference sequence). Trimming cost V 8 bases and J 4 bases, with 12 bases left between them. CDR3: CATFSRAYNEQFF. In DNA form, the CDR3 reads TGTGCCACCTTTTCTAGGGCGTACAATGAGCAGTTCTTC.

As concerns this clone: Because the CDR3's place on the DNA is in doubt, the DNA is left out and the CDR3 is given as listed by TCRdb. The chain recombines TRBV6-5 with TRBJ1-2; TRBD1 is the table's D call, not checked against the DNA. The germline V gene encodes CDR1 MNHEY and CDR2 SVGAGI. The CDR3 has 13 residues if both end residues are counted. CDR3 sequence: CASSSSWADGYTF.

The V call is TRBV19, the J call TRBJ2-7; perhaps TRBD1 as D (5 bases). Germline V gene data show CDR1 as LNHDA and CDR2 as SQIVND (reference sequence). Trimming removed 2 bases at V and 2 bases at J, with 7 bases between. This CDR3 has 13 amino acids. CDR3 DNA sequence: TGTGCCAGTAGTATATCGACAGCCTACGAGCAGTACTTC. It specifies CASSISTAYEQYF.

This clone was seen a single time. CDR3 region: CASTDWYSSYNEQFF. In DNA form, the CDR3 reads TGTGCCAGCACCGACTGGTACAGCTCCTACAATGAGCAGTTCTTC. The V call is TRBV28, the J call TRBJ2-1; D is unclear. The CDR3 runs 15 residues. Germline lookup yields CDR1 MDHEN and CDR2 SYDVKM. Trimming shortened V by 7 bases and J by 0 bases, and 13 bases separated the two germline ends.

The V call is TRBV27, the J call TRBJ1-1, with D possibly matching TRBD1 (5 bases). Germline V gene data show CDR1 as MNHEY and CDR2 as SMNVEV (reference sequence). The CDR3 spans 16 residues. V shed 1 base and J shed 5 bases, with 17 bases lying between them. CDR3 bases: TGTGCCAGCAGTTTATTCACCCCTCGAGGGGAAACTGAAGCTTTCTTT. Amino acids: CASSLFTPRGETEAFF.

Concerning this clone itself: Other DNA sequences within the sample encode an identical CDR3. The rearrangement joins TRBV27 to TRBJ2-7; 10 bases are shared with TRBD2. Germline assignment: CDR1 MNHEY and CDR2 SMNVEV (reference sequence). J lost 4 bases, V lost 5 bases, and 5 bases had no gene match. The CDR3 covers 14 residues. The CDR3 here is CASSLAGEDYEQYF. CDR3 nucleotide sequence: TGTGCCAGCAGTCTAGCGGGAGAAGATTACGAGCAGTACTTC.

This sequence joins TRBV19 and TRBJ2-7, with TRBD2 matching over 7 bases. The V and J ends lost 6 bases and 0 bases, in that order; junction bases with no gene match: 11. The CDR3 runs to 16 residues. Per the germline V gene, CDR1 is LNHDA and CDR2 is SQIVND (reference sequence). The CDR3 reads CASSEILLADSYEQYF. CDR3 in DNA: TGTGCCAGTAGCGAAATACTCCTAGCGGACTCCTACGAGCAGTACTTC. The full variable domain, with the rest looked up from reference TRBV19 and TRBJ2-7, is DGGITQSPKYLFRKEGQNVTLSCEQNLNHDAMYWYRQDPGQGLRLIYYSQIVNDFQKGDIAEGYSVSREKKESFPLTVTSAQKNPTAFYLCASSEILLADSYEQYFGPGTRLTVT.

This clone was recorded many times. CDR3 sequence (DNA): TGTGCCAGCACCCCTGGGCTCCTCGGGGAGCTGTTTTTT. Translation: CASTPGLLGELFF. The genes are TRBV6-1 and TRBJ2-2; D ambiguous. CDR1 is MNHNS, CDR2 SASEGT, per germline. V shed 7 bases and J shed 7 bases, with 13 bases lying between them. This CDR3 comprises 13 residues.

The genes are TRBV15 and TRBJ1-4, with a possible D match to TRBD1 (5 bases). Germline CDR1 reads LNHNV; CDR2 reads YYDKDF (reference sequence). The ends were cut back, 7 bases at V and 10 bases at J, with 16 bases in the middle. CDR3 length equals 13 residues. The CDR3 nucleotides are TGTGCCACCACCCTTGGGGAAGGGACAAAACTGTTTTTT. Protein product: CATTLGEGTKLFF.

This clone occurred many times. The gene calls are TRBV7-9 and TRBJ2-7; 10 bases agree with TRBD1. This CDR3 spans 15 amino acids. The germline gives CDR1 SEHNR, CDR2 FQNEAQ (reference sequence). J gave up 2 bases and V 5 bases, and 6 bases lay outside the gene matches. CDR3 protein: CASSQVGTGAYEQYF. DNA for the CDR3: TGTGCCAGCAGCCAAGTCGGGACAGGGGCCTACGAGCAGTACTTC.

This clone has a single count. This rearrangement joins TRBV11-2 to TRBJ2-1; 11 bases are shared with TRBD2. The CDR3 extends over 17 amino acids. Germline-derived CDR1 and CDR2 are SGHAT and FQNNGV. Trimming took 5 bases from V and 2 from J; bases not matched to a gene: 8. CDR3 in DNA: TGTGCCAGCAGCCCACAACTAGCGGGAGCCACCTACAATGAGCAGTTCTTC. This gives the protein CASSPQLAGATYNEQFF.

The rearrangement uses TRBV18 and TRBJ2-7; 7 nucleotides agree with TRBD1. V lost 3 bases, J lost 0 bases, and 5 bases stayed unmatched. Germline V gives CDR1 KGHSH, CDR2 LQKENI. This CDR3 is 15 amino acids long. The CDR3 bases are TGTGCCAGCTCACCGGGACAGCCTTTCTCCTACGAGCAGTACTTC. Residues: CASSPGQPFSYEQYF.

The rearrangement links TRBV28 to TRBJ1-1, with 9 bases lining up with TRBD1. CDR1 and CDR2 from the germline V gene are MDHEN and SYDVKM. The CDR3 consists of 13 residues. With V trimmed by 3 bases and J by 11 bases, 7 bases remained unmatched. The CDR3 reads CASSLGQGAGAFF. CDR3 bases: TGTGCCAGCAGTTTGGGACAGGGAGCGGGGGCTTTCTTT.

This clone appeared many times. Other DNA sequences in this specimen translate into the identical CDR3. V and J are TRBV5-5 and TRBJ2-2, with 12 bases identical to TRBD2. Germline V CDR1 and CDR2: SGHKS, YYEKEE (reference sequence). The CDR3 runs 18 residues. V was pared by 0 bases and J by 2 bases, with 5 bases of the junction left unmatched. DNA of the CDR3: TGTGCCAGCAGCTTGGGGCTAGCGGGAGGGCCCAACACCGGGGAGCTGTTTTTT. This sequence encodes CASSLGLAGGPNTGELFF.